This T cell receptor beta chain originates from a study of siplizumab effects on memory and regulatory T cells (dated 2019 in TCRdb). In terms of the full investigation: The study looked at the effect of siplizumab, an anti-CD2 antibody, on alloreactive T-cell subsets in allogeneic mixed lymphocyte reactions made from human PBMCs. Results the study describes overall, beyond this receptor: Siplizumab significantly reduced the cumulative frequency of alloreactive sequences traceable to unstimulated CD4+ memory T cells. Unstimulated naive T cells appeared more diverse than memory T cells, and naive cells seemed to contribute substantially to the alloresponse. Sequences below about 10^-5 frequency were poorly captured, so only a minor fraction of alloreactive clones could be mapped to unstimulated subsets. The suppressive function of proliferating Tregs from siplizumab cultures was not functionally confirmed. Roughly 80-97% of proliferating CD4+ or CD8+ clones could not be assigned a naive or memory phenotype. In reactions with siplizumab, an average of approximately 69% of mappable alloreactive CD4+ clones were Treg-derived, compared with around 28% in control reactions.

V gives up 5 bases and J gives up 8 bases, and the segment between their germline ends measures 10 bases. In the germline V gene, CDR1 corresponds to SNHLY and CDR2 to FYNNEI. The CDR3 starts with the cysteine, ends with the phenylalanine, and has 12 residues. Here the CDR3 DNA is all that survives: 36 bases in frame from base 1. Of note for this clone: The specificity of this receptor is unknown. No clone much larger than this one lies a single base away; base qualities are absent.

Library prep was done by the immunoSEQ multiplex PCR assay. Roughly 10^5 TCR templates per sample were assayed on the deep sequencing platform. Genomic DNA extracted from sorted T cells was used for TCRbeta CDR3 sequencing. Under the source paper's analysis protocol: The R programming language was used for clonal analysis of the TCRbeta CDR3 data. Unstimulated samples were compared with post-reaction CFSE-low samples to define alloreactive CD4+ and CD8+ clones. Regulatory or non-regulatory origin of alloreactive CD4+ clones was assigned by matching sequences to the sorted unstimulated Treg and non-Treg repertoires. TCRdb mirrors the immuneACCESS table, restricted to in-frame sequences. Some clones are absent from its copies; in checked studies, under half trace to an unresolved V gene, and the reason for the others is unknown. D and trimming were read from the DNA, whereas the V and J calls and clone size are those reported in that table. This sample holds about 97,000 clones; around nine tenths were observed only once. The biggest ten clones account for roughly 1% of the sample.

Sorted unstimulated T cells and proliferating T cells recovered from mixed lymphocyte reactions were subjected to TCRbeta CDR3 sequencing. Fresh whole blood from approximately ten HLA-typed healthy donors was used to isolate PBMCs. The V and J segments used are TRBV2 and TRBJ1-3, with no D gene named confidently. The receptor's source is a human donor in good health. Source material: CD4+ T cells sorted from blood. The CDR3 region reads CASSYSSHTIYF. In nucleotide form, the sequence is TGTGCCAGCAGTTACTCCTCGCACACCATATATTTT. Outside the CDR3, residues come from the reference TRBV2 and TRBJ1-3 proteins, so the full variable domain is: EPEVTQTPSHQVTQMGQEVILRCVPISNHLYFYWYRQILGQKVEFLVSFYNNEISEKSEIFDDQFSVERPDGSNFTLKIRSTKLEDSAMYFCASSYSSHTIYFGEGSWLTVV.